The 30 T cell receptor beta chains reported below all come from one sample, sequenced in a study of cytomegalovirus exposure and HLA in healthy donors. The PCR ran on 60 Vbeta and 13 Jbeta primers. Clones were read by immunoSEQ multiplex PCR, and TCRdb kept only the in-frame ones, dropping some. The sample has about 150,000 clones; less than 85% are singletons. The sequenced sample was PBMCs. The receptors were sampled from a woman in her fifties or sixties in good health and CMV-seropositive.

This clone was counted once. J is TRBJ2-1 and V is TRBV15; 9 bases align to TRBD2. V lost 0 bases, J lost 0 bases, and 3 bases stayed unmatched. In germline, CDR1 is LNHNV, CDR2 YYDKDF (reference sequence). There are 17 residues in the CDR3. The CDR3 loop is CATSRESSGSSYNEQFF. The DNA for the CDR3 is TGTGCCACCAGCAGAGAGAGTAGCGGGAGCTCCTACAATGAGCAGTTCTTC.

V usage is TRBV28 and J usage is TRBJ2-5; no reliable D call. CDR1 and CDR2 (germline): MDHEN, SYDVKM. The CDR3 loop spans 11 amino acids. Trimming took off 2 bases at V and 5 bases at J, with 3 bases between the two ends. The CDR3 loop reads CASSLGETQYF. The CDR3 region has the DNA TGTGCCAGCAGTTTAGGCGAGACCCAGTACTTC.

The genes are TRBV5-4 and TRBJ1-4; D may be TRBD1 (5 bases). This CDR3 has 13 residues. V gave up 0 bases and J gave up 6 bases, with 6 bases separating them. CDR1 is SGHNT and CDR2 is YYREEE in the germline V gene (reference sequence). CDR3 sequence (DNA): TGTGCCAGCAGCTTGGTAGGGGATGAAAAACTGTTTTTT. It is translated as CASSLVGDEKLFF.

The CDR3 loop reads CASSASTSGSNEQFF. CDR3 nucleotide sequence: TGTGCCAGCAGCGCCTCGACTAGCGGGAGTAATGAGCAGTTCTTC. This sequence joins TRBV7-7 and TRBJ2-1; 12 bases fit TRBD2. V lost 5 bases and J lost 7; bases outside the gene matches: 6. Germline CDR1 and CDR2: SSHAT and FNYEAQ (reference sequence). The CDR3 loop spans 15 amino acids. Drawing the rest from reference TRBV7-7 and TRBJ2-1, the complete variable domain is GAGVSQSPRYKVTKRGQDVTLRCDPISSHATLYWYQQALGQGPEFLTYFNYEAQPDKSGLPSDRFSAERPEGSISTLTIQRTEQRDSAMYRCASSASTSGSNEQFFGPGTRLTVL.

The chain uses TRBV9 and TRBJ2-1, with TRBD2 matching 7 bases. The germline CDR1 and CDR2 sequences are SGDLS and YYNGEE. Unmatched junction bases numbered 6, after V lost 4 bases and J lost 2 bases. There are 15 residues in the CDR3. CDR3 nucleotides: TGTGCCAGCAGCTCCGCTAGCGGAGCCTACAATGAGCAGTTCTTC. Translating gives CASSSASGAYNEQFF. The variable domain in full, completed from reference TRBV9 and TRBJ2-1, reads DSGVTQTPKHLITATGQRVTLRCSPRSGDLSVYWYQQSLDQGLQFLIQYYNGEERAKGNILERFSAQQFPDLHSELNLSSLELGDSALYFCASSSASGAYNEQFFGPGTRLTVL.

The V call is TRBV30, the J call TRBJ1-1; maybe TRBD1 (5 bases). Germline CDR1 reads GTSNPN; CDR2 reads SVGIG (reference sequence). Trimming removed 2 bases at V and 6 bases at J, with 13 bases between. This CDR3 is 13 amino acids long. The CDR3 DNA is TGTGCCTGGAGTCCACAGGTGGACGCTGAAGCTTTCTTT. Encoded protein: CAWSPQVDAEAFF. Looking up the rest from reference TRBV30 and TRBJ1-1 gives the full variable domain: SQTIHQWPATLVQPVGSPLSLECTVEGTSNPNLYWYRQAAGRGLQLLFYSVGIGQISSEVPQNLSASRPQDRQFILSSKKLLLSDSGFYLCAWSPQVDAEAFFGQGTRLTVV.

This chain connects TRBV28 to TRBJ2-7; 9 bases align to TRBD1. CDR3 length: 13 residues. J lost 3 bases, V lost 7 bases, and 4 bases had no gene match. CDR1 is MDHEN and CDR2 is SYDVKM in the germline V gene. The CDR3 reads CASKAGQGYEQYF. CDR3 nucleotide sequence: TGTGCCAGCAAGGCGGGACAGGGCTACGAGCAGTACTTC.

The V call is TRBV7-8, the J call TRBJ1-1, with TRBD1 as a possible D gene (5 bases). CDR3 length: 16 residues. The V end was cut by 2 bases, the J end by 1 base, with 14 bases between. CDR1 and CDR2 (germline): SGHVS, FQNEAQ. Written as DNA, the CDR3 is TGTGCCAGCAGCTTAAGTACAGGACAAGAGAACACTGAAGCTTTCTTT. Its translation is CASSLSTGQENTEAFF.

DNA of the CDR3: TGTGCCACCGTACGATTAGACGGGGGCTACACCTTC. Amino acid sequence: CATVRLDGGYTF. This chain joins TRBV28 and TRBJ1-2; no clear D. This CDR3 region has 12 residues. V dropped 10 bases and J dropped 8 bases, with 17 bases sitting between them. Germline CDR1 reads MDHEN; CDR2 reads SYDVKM.

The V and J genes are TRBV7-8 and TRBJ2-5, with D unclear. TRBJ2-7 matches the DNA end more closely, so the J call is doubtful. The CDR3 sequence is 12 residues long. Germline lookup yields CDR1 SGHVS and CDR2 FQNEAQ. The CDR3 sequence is CASSLISYEQYF. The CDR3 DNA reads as TGTGCCAGCAGCCTCATCTCCTACGAGCAGTACTTC.

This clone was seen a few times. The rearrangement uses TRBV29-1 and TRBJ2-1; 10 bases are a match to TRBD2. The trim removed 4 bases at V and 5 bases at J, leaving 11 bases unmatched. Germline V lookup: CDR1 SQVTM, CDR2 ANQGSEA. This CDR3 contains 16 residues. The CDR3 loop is CSVARIAGGENNEQFF. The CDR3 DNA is TGCAGCGTTGCCCGTATAGCGGGGGGAGAGAACAATGAGCAGTTCTTC.

Written as DNA, the CDR3 is TGTGCCAGCAGTGACCAGGCTAACACCGGGGAGCTGTTTTTT. It codes for CASSDQANTGELFF. This chain joins TRBV2 and TRBJ2-2, with unresolved D. The CDR3 loop spans 14 amino acids. Looked up from germline, CDR1 is SNHLY and CDR2 is FYNNEI. The ends were cut back, 3 bases at V and 2 bases at J, with 7 bases in the middle.

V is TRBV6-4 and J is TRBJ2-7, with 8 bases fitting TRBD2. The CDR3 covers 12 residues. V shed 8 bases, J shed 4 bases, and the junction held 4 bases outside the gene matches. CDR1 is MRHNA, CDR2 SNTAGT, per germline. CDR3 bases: TGTGCCAGCTGCCGGGAGGGGTACGAGCAGTACTTC. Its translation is CASCREGYEQYF.

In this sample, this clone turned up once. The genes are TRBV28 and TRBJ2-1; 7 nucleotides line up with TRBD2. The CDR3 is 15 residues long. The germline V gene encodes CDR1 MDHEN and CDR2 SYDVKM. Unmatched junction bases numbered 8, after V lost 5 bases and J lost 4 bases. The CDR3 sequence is CASSLSAAGYNEQFF. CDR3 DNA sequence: TGTGCCAGCAGTCTTTCCGCAGCGGGGTACAATGAGCAGTTCTTC.

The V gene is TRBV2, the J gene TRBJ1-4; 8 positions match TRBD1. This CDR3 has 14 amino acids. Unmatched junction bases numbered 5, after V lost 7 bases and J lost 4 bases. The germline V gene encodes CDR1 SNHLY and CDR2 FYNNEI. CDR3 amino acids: CASTRQGRNEKLFF. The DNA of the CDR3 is TGTGCCAGCACTCGACAGGGGCGTAATGAAAAACTGTTTTTT.

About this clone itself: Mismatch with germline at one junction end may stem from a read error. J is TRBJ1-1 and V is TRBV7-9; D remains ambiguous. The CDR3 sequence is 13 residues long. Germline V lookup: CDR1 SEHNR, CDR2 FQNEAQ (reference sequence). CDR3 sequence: CSSSFGWAEGAFF. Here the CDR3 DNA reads TGTTCCAGCAGCTTTGGTTGGGCTGAGGGAGCTTTCTTT.

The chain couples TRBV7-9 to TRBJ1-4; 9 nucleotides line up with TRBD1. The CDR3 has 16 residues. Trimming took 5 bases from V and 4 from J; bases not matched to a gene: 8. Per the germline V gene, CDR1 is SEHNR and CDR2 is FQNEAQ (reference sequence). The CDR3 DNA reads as TGTGCCAGCAGCCAGGGACAGGGAGCTTTTAATGAAAAACTGTTTTTT. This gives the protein CASSQGQGAFNEKLFF.

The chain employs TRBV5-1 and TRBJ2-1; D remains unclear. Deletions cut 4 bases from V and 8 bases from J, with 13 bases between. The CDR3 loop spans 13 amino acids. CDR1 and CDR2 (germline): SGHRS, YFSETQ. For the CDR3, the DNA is TGCGCCAGCAGCACTGGCGGCCGATATGAGCAGTTCTTC. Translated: CASSTGGRYEQFF.

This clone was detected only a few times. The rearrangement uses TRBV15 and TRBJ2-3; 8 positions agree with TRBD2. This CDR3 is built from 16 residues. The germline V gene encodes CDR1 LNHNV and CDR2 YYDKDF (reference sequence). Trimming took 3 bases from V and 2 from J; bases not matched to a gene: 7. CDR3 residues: CATSSLPGGYTDTQYF. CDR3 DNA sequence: TGTGCCACCAGCAGCCTACCGGGAGGGTACACAGATACGCAGTATTTT.

The CDR3 bases are TGTGCCAGCAGCCAAACAGGGTACGAGCAGTACTTC. It is translated as CASSQTGYEQYF. This chain links TRBV7-9 with TRBJ2-7; the D gene is possibly TRBD1 (6 bases). The germline V gene has CDR1 SEHNR and CDR2 FQNEAQ (reference sequence). V was shortened by 5 bases and J by 4 bases, with 9 bases between the two germline ends. The CDR3 loop spans 12 amino acids.

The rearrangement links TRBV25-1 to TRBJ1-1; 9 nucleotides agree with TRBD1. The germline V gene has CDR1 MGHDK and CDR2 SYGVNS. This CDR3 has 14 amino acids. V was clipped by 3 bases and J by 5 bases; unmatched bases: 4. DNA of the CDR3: TGTGCCAGCAGTGATATAGGACAGGGGACTGAAGCTTTCTTT. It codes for CASSDIGQGTEAFF. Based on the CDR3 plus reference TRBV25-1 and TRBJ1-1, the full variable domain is EADIYQTPRYLVIGTGKKITLECSQTMGHDKMYWYQQDPGMELHLIHYSYGVNSTEKGDLSSESTVSRIRTEHFPLTLESARPSHTSQYLCASSDIGQGTEAFFGQGTRLTVV.

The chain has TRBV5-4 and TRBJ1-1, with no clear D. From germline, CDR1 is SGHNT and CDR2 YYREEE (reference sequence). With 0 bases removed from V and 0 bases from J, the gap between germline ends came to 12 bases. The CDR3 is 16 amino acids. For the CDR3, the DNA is TGTGCCAGCAGCTTGGGGGTAGCGGCCCTGAACACTGAAGCTTTCTTT. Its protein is CASSLGVAALNTEAFF.

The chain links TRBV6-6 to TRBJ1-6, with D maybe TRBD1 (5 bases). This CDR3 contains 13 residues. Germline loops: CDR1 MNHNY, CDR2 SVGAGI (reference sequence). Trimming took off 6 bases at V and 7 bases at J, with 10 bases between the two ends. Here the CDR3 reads CASSQGNNSPLHF. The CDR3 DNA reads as TGTGCCAGCAGCCAGGGTAACAATTCACCCCTCCACTTT.

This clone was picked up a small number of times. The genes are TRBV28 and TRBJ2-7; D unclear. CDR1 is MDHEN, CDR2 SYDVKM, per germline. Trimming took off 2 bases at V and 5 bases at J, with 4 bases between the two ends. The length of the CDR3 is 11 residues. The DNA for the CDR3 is TGTGCCAGCAGTTTAGGCAACGAGCAGTACTTC. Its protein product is CASSLGNEQYF.

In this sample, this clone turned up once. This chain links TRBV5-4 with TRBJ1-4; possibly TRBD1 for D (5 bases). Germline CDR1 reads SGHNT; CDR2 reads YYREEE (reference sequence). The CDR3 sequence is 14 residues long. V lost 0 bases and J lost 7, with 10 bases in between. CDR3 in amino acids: CASSLEGDGEKLFF. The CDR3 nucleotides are TGTGCCAGCAGCTTGGAAGGGGATGGTGAAAAACTGTTTTTT.

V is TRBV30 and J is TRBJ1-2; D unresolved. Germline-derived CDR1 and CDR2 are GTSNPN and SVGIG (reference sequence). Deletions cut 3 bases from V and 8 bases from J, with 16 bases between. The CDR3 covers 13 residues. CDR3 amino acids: CAWSVPRGWGYTF. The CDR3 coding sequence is TGTGCCTGGAGCGTCCCTCGGGGTTGGGGCTACACCTTC.

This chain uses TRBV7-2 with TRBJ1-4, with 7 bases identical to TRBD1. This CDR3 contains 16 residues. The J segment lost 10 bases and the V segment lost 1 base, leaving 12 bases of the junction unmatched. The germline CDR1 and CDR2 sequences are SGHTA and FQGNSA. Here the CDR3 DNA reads TGTGCCAGCAGCTTAGATGGGGCAGGGGGGCTTGGAAAACTGTTTTTT. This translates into CASSLDGAGGLGKLFF.

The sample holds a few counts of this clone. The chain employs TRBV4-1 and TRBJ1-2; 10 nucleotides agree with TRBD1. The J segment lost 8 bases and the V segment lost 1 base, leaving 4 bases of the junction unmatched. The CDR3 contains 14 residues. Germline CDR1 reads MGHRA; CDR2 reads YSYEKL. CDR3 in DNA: TGCGCCAGCAGCCAAGGACAGGGGGCTGGAGGCTACACCTTC. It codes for CASSQGQGAGGYTF.

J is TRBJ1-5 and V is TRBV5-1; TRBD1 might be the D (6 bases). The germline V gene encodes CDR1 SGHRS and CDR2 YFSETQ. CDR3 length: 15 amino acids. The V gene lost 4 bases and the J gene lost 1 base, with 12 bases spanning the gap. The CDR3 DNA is TGCGCCAGCAGCCCAGGCGACAGGAGCAATCAGCCCCAGCATTTT. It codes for CASSPGDRSNQPQHF.

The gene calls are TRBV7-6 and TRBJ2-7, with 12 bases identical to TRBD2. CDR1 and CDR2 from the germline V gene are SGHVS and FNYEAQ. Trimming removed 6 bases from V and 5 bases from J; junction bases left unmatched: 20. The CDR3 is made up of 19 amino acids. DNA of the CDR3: TGTGCCAGCAGTCCCCATGATGCTAGCGGGAGGGAACTACCCCACGAGCAGTACTTC. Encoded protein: CASSPHDASGRELPHEQYF. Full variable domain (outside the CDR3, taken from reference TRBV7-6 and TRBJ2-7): GAGVSQSPRYKVTKRGQDVALRCDPISGHVSLYWYRQALGQGPEFLTYFNYEAQQDKSGLPNDRFSAERPEGSISTLTIQRTEQRDSAMYRCASSPHDASGRELPHEQYFGPGTRLTVT.